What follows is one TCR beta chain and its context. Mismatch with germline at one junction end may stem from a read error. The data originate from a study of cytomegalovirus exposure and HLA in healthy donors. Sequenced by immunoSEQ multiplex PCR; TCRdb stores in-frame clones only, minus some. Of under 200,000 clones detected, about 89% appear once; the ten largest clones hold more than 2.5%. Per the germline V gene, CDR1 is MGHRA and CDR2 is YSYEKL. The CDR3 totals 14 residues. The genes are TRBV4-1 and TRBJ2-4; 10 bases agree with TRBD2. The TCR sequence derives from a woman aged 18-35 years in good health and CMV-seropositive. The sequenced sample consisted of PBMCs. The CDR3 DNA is TGCGCCAGCAGACAAGCGGGGGGGCAAAACATTCAGTACTTC. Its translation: CASRQAGGQNIQYF.